The subject of this entry is one T cell receptor beta chain. This entry comes from a study of blood T cell repertoires in COVID-19. Overall study: There were acute and convalescent COVID-19 samples, and they came from the United States, Italy and Spain.

Original processing notes: Reference gene primer amplification gave estimated nucleated cell counts. Clones were sequenced by immunoSEQ multiplex PCR, and TCRdb holds only the in-frame ones, with some missing. For V, J and clone size, that table is used; D and trimming come from the DNA. The repertoire consists of around 190,000 clones, with approximately 80% occurring once and the leading ten covering roughly 6.3%. Losses at the gene ends were 3 bases for V and 3 bases for J; bases not matched to a gene: 7. This CDR3 region has 15 residues. CDR1 and CDR2 from the germline V gene are LNHDA and SQIVND (reference sequence).

V usage is TRBV19 and J usage is TRBJ1-2, with 7 positions matching TRBD1. This sequence originates from a human donor in a cohort sampled during active COVID-19. The material sequenced was peripheral blood. In DNA, the CDR3 is TGTGCCAGTAGTATCGCCCGGACAGGCGACTATGGCTACACCTTC. The encoded protein is CASSIARTGDYGYTF.